The present TCR beta chain was sequenced within a study of beta chain features in type 1 diabetes. This clone was seen more than once but under ten times. The antigen remains undetermined. A sort by CD45RO/CCR7/CD25/CD127/CD95/CD27 yielded CD4+ naive, central memory, regulatory and stem cell-like memory cells. Isolated RNA was reverse transcribed in full, so expressed TCRB transcripts were sequenced. Some clones are missing from TCRdb's copy, which holds only in-frame ones; the method was immunoSEQ multiplex PCR. The sample lists around 250,000 clones; approximately 15% were seen once. Study observations and caveats: Patients with Type 1 diabetes showed moderately but significantly shorter TCRB CDR3s in all four CD4+ subsets. When VDJ junctions were examined, type 1 diabetes patients showed fewer insertions and more deletions.

This CDR3 is 14 amino acids long. V was clipped by 4 bases and J by 2 bases, with 12 bases between them. Germline assignment: CDR1 SGHRS and CDR2 YFSETQ. This rearrangement joins TRBV5-1 to TRBJ2-5; D might be TRBD1 (6 bases). The sequencing sample was made of naive CD4+ T cells from blood. The sequence came from a man younger than 45 with type 1 diabetes. In DNA, the CDR3 is TGCGCCAGCAGCGAACAGGGACGACAAGAGACCCAGTACTTC. Protein sequence: CASSEQGRQETQYF.